Described below is a single T cell receptor beta chain sequence and its context. The antigen it binds to is not known. The record has no base qualities; no much larger clone is one base away. This sample stems from a study of blood T cell repertoires in COVID-19 (dated by TCRdb to about 2020). Regarding the research as a whole: Samples from collaborators originated in the United States, Italy and Spain and spanned both the acute and convalescent phases of COVID-19. The sample metadata nearly always contained a de-identified subject ID, COVID-19 status, age in years and sex. The repertoires were released in a freely available public database meant as a resource for research on the immune response to SARS-CoV-2. Where HLA class I and class II types were available, the types were taken from metadata supplied by the sample provider, not from assay-based typing. The prospective study material was composed of cDNA or gDNA derived from T cells, B-cell-depleted T cells, or PBMCs. Samples came from the ongoing ImmuneRACE study (first 160 participants) plus 1,254 subjects from 6 global collaborators. The dataset comprised deeply sampled blood TCRbeta repertoires from subjects exposed to, actively infected with, or recovered from COVID-19.

Whole blood was collected in K2EDTA tubes by collaborating institutions according to the institutions' own protocols. For TCRbeta analysis, collaborators shipped samples in one of three forms: frozen whole blood, isolated PBMCs, or DNA extracted from either of those sample types. The immunoSEQ Assay, a bias-controlled multiplex PCR, was used to amplify TCRbeta CDR3 regions from genomic DNA. As for the original processing: Nucleated cell counts per sample were estimated from amplification of reference gene primers within the assay. Sequence reads were collapsed and filtered to measure the absolute abundance of every unique TCRbeta CDR3 rearrangement. For each sample, productive Simpson clonality was calculated as the square root of Simpson's diversity index over productive rearrangements. Entries here come from immuneACCESS through TCRdb and include only in-frame sequences with V and J called. Some clones fail to appear in such tables; in the studies checked, an unresolved V gene covers under half of the shortfall, and the cause of the remainder is unknown. The D gene and trimming were derived from the DNA, and the V and J assignments and clone size from that table. Recorded for this sample are 56,000 or so clones; 85% of them occurred a single time. Together, the top ten hold roughly a tenth of the sample.

The paper as a whole reports these results and caveats: Clinical and demographic metadata were provided uncurated, with the amount varying by source and participant.

Measured from the cysteine to the phenylalanine, the CDR3 is 15 residues long. The entry retains the CDR3 DNA only, 45 bases that are in frame from base 1. Trimming costs V 6 bases and J 1 base, and their ends lie 13 bases apart. Taken from the germline V gene, the CDR1 and CDR2 loops are MDHEN and SYDVKM. Material for sequencing was peripheral blood. The chain is encoded by TRBV28 joined to TRBJ1-5; the D gene identity is not certain. This TCR was sampled from a human donor in a cohort sampled during active COVID-19. The CDR3 here reads CASSLQEASNQPQHF. The nucleotide sequence reads TGTGCCAGCAGCCTTCAAGAGGCGAGCAATCAGCCCCAGCATTTT.